The 27 T cell receptor beta chains presented below share a single source sample, sequenced in a study of blood T cell repertoires in COVID-19. The table came from immunoSEQ multiplex PCR; TCRdb's copy has only in-frame clones and leaves some out. Among 55,000 to 75,000 clones listed, 80% to 85% were seen once. Material for sequencing was peripheral blood. The receptors come from a man at least 80 years old with acute or convalescent COVID-19.

The V call is TRBV14, the J call TRBJ2-3, with D tentatively TRBD2 (6 bases). Germline V lookup: CDR1 SGHDN, CDR2 FVKESK. Trimming stripped 1 base from V and 4 bases from J, with 12 bases between. CDR3 length equals 15 residues. The CDR3 region has the DNA TGTGCCAGCAGCCAAGCGGGAGCGGAATCAGATACGCAGTATTTT. Encoded protein: CASSQAGAESDTQYF.

The rearrangement joins TRBV2 to TRBJ1-5, with TRBD1 matching 7 bases. V dropped 9 bases and J dropped 5; count of bases not matched to a gene: 10. This CDR3 comprises 14 residues. The germline CDR1 and CDR2 sequences are SNHLY and FYNNEI. CDR3 in DNA: TGTGCCAGTGGGTTGGTGAGGGGGCATCAGCCCCAGCATTTT. Amino acids: CASGLVRGHQPQHF.

The chain links TRBV25-1 to TRBJ2-1; a weak D match, TRBD1 (6 bases). The CDR3 has 12 residues. Trimming took off 6 bases at V and 6 bases at J, with 9 bases between the two ends. The germline V gene encodes CDR1 MGHDK and CDR2 SYGVNS. CDR3 DNA sequence: TGTGCCAGCAGACAGGGTCTCAATGAGCAGTTCTTC. Amino acids: CASRQGLNEQFF.

The sample holds one count of this clone. The chain carries TRBV12-3 or TRBV12-4 and TRBJ1-2, with 7 bases identical to TRBD1. The CDR3 has 13 residues. Trimming at V came to 3 bases and at J to 8 bases, leaving 6 bases not matched to a gene. The DNA for the CDR3 is TGTGCCAGCAGTTTCCTACAGGGGTACGGCTACACCTTC. It is translated as CASSFLQGYGYTF.

This sequence joins TRBV11-2 and TRBJ1-2; TRBD1 aligns across 7 bases. Germline V gene sequence: CDR1 SGHAT, CDR2 FQNNGV. Trimming at V came to 9 bases and at J to 8 bases, leaving 9 bases not matched to a gene. The CDR3 has 12 amino acids. CDR3 sequence: CASRQGVEGYTF. CDR3 in DNA: TGTGCCAGTCGACAGGGTGTGGAGGGCTACACCTTC.

The chain uses TRBV24-1 and TRBJ2-1; 8 positions agree with TRBD2. The CDR3 is made up of 13 amino acids. Germline CDR1 is KGHDR and CDR2 is SFDVKD. V lost 1 base, J lost 12 bases, and 4 bases stayed unmatched. The CDR3 DNA sequence: TGTGCCACCAGTGATTTCAGCGGGAGAGGGCAGTTCTTC. It is translated as CATSDFSGRGQFF.

This chain uses TRBV9 with TRBJ1-4, with D uncertain. CDR3 length: 14 amino acids. V shed 0 bases and J shed 3 bases, with 6 bases lying between them. Germline V gene lookup returns CDR1 SGDLS and CDR2 YYNGEE. CDR3: CASSVGAPNEKLFF. CDR3 sequence (DNA): TGTGCCAGCAGCGTAGGGGCCCCTAATGAAAAACTGTTTTTT.

This clone was seen once. The V gene is TRBV9, the J gene TRBJ2-7; D might be TRBD2 (5 bases). Germline-derived CDR1 and CDR2 are SGDLS and YYNGEE. The CDR3 is made up of 14 amino acids. Trimming left V 4 bases short and J 7 bases short, with 18 bases between. The chain's CDR3 is CASSLRGRGEEQYF. The CDR3 nucleotides read TGTGCCAGCAGCCTCCGTGGCCGGGGTGAGGAGCAGTACTTC.

This rearrangement joins TRBV7-9 to TRBJ2-3, with D possibly being TRBD2 (5 bases). The CDR3 totals 16 residues. Trimming shortened V by 6 bases and J by 4 bases, and 20 bases separated the two germline ends. Germline CDR1 reads SEHNR; CDR2 reads FQNEAQ (reference sequence). The CDR3 DNA reads as TGTGCCAGCAGTTTAACGCGCGGGTTTGGCCCAGATACGCAGTATTTT. It is translated as CASSLTRGFGPDTQYF.

The genes are TRBV2 and TRBJ1-4; a possible D gene is TRBD1 (5 bases). V was shortened by 2 bases and J by 7 bases, with 17 bases between the two germline ends. This CDR3 comprises 16 residues. CDR1 is SNHLY and CDR2 is FYNNEI in the germline V gene. The CDR3 loop is CASSEMVAGQGEKLFF. In nucleotides, the CDR3 is TGTGCCAGCAGTGAAATGGTGGCAGGGCAGGGTGAAAAACTGTTTTTT.

The chain carries TRBV9 and TRBJ1-6; TRBD1 agrees at 7 bases. CDR1 is SGDLS and CDR2 is YYNGEE in the germline V gene. The CDR3 sequence is 14 residues long. V lost 0 bases, J lost 8 bases, and 2 bases stayed unmatched. CDR3 in amino acids: CASSVGQGDSPLHF. CDR3 nucleotide sequence: TGTGCCAGCAGCGTAGGACAGGGAGATTCACCCCTCCACTTT.

The chain couples TRBV6-5 to TRBJ1-2, with D tentatively TRBD1 (5 bases). This CDR3 is 14 amino acids long. Trimming left V 5 bases short and J 0 bases short, with 10 bases between. Looked up from germline, CDR1 is MNHEY and CDR2 is SVGAGI. The CDR3 DNA reads TGTGCCAGCAGTCTACGGGGGGCTAACTATGGCTACACCTTC. Translation: CASSLRGANYGYTF.

This clone has just one count. The gene calls are TRBV5-1 and TRBJ2-5; 8 positions agree with TRBD2. With 4 bases clipped from V and 5 bases from J, the junction kept 7 bases outside the gene matches. The CDR3 runs 14 residues. In germline, CDR1 is SGHRS, CDR2 YFSETQ. For the CDR3, the DNA is TGCGCCAGCAGCAAAAGCGGGGGAGATGAGACCCAGTACTTC. Translation gives CASSKSGGDETQYF.

The chain recombines TRBV29-1 with TRBJ1-2, with TRBD1 as a possible D gene (5 bases). Germline V lookup: CDR1 SQVTM, CDR2 ANQGSEA. V lost 4 bases and J lost 4, with 25 bases in between. This CDR3 has 17 amino acids. The DNA of the CDR3 is TGCAGCGTTGGTGGGGCCCGGGGGATACAGGAGCGCTATGGCTACACCTTC. It encodes CSVGGARGIQERYGYTF.

This clone was counted only a few times. The J gene is TRBJ2-7, the V gene TRBV10-3; 10 bases are a match to TRBD2. Germline CDR1 reads ENHRY; CDR2 reads SYGVKD. Trimming at V came to 6 bases and at J to 6 bases, leaving 11 bases not matched to a gene. The CDR3 has 15 residues. CDR3 residues: CAISDGASGSAEQYF. The CDR3, as DNA: TGTGCCATCAGCGATGGCGCTAGCGGGAGCGCCGAGCAGTACTTC.

J is TRBJ1-5 and V is TRBV18, with unresolved D. The germline gives CDR1 KGHSH, CDR2 LQKENI. V gave up 1 base and J gave up 5 bases, with 9 bases separating them. There are 14 residues in the CDR3. The CDR3 reads CASSPRQADQPQHF. The CDR3 coding sequence is TGTGCCAGCTCACCACGGCAGGCAGATCAGCCCCAGCATTTT.

This rearrangement joins TRBV5-1 to TRBJ2-3; D perhaps matches TRBD1 (7 bases). The CDR3 sequence is 14 residues long. Germline V gene sequence: CDR1 SGHRS, CDR2 YFSETQ. V was shortened by 7 bases and J by 3 bases, with 15 bases between the two germline ends. CDR3 loop: CASAGGGRTDTQYF. The CDR3 nucleotides are TGCGCCAGCGCCGGAGGGGGCCGGACAGATACGCAGTATTTT. The full variable domain, in which reference TRBV5-1 and TRBJ2-3 provide the parts outside the CDR3, is KAGVTQTPRYLIKTRGQQVTLSCSPISGHRSVSWYQQTPGQGLQFLFEYFSETQRNKGNFPGRFSGRQFSNSRSEMNVSTLELGDSALYLCASAGGGRTDTQYFGPGTRLTVL.

This clone has ten or more counts. J is TRBJ2-1 and V is TRBV28; D is unresolved. CDR1 and CDR2 (germline): MDHEN, SYDVKM. V dropped 9 bases and J dropped 0 bases, with 21 bases sitting between them. The CDR3 extends over 17 amino acids. The CDR3, as DNA: TGTGCCAGTCTAACCCGGGTTTCCCTAAGCTCCTACAATGAGCAGTTCTTC. This encodes CASLTRVSLSSYNEQFF.

The V gene is TRBV28, the J gene TRBJ2-7, with D perhaps matching TRBD1 (5 bases). Germline loops: CDR1 MDHEN, CDR2 SYDVKM. V dropped 1 base and J dropped 6 bases, with 7 bases sitting between them. The CDR3 covers 12 residues. The CDR3 DNA is TGTGCCAGCAGTTTATACAGGAGCGAGCAGTACTTC. It is translated as CASSLYRSEQYF.

The V call is TRBV6-7, the J call TRBJ2-7; weak D call: TRBD2 (5 bases). TRBV6-7 is an ORF, and what it does is uncertain. The CDR3 covers 14 residues. The V and J ends lost 6 bases and 2 bases respectively, with 14 bases between them. The DNA of the CDR3 is TGTGCCAGCAGACCCATTATCGGGACCTACGAGCAGTACTTC. It codes for CASRPIIGTYEQYF.

The V call is TRBV14, the J call TRBJ2-7; 8 bases match TRBD2. Per germline, CDR1 SGHDN and CDR2 FVKESK. The CDR3 contains 14 residues. Trimming removed 4 bases from V and 4 bases from J; junction bases left unmatched: 6. The CDR3 loop is CASSPGLAPYEQYF. The CDR3 nucleotides read TGTGCCAGCAGCCCAGGACTAGCACCATACGAGCAGTACTTC.

The J gene is TRBJ2-3, the V gene TRBV5-5, with D possibly matching TRBD2 (6 bases). V lost 4 bases and J 2 bases, leaving 11 bases between the germline ends. Germline loops: CDR1 SGHKS, CDR2 YYEKEE (reference sequence). The CDR3 is 14 residues long. The CDR3 is CASSLAPSTDTQYF. The CDR3 nucleotides are TGTGCCAGCAGCCTAGCGCCTTCCACAGATACGCAGTATTTT.

The J gene is TRBJ1-2, the V gene TRBV13, with D unresolved. The V gene's germline CDR1 is PRHDT and CDR2 FYEKMQ (reference sequence). There are 12 residues in the CDR3. Trimming took 5 bases from V and 2 from J, leaving 6 bases between them. The CDR3 sequence is CASSPTNYGYTF. The CDR3 nucleotides read TGTGCCAGCAGCCCAACAAACTATGGCTACACCTTC.

The chain recombines TRBV18 with TRBJ2-3, with TRBD2 identical over 8 bases. This CDR3 contains 19 residues. The germline CDR1 and CDR2 sequences are KGHSH and LQKENI. V shed 2 bases, J shed 2 bases, and the junction held 15 bases outside the gene matches. The CDR3 coding sequence is TGTGCCAGCTCACCAGACTCGCGGGAGGCCCAAGCTTACACAGATACGCAGTATTTT. It is translated as CASSPDSREAQAYTDTQYF.

The chain employs TRBV4-2 and TRBJ2-1, with 10 nucleotides matching TRBD2. Germline loops: CDR1 LGHNA, CDR2 YNFKEQ. J gave up 8 bases and V 3 bases, and 10 bases lay outside the gene matches. The CDR3 has 16 residues. CDR3 sequence (DNA): TGTGCCAGCAGCCATGCGAGCGGGAGGGCCCTGGATGAGCAGTTCTTC. This translates into CASSHASGRALDEQFF.

The V call is TRBV23-1, the J call TRBJ2-7, with 8 bases matching TRBD1. TRBV23-1 is given ORF status, its function remaining uncertain. CDR3 size: 15 residues. V shed 0 bases, J shed 7 bases, and the junction held 8 bases outside the gene matches. The chain's CDR3 is CASSQSDREEGEQYF. CDR3 in DNA: TGCGCCAGCAGTCAATCGGACAGGGAAGAAGGGGAGCAGTACTTC.

The chain combines TRBV3-1 (or the pseudogene TRBV3-2) with TRBJ1-2; 7 bases agree with TRBD1. CDR3 size: 13 residues. V was pared by 4 bases and J by 4 bases, with 3 bases of the junction left unmatched. Germline loops: CDR1 LGHDT, CDR2 YNNKEL (reference sequence). CDR3 loop: CASSPRDSYGYTF. The CDR3 DNA sequence: TGTGCCAGCAGCCCCCGGGACAGCTATGGCTACACCTTC.